This T cell receptor beta chain was found in a study of tissue T cells after allogeneic stem cell transplantation. Study details: This research-autopsy study prospectively enrolled adult allogeneic hematopoietic cell transplant recipients with steroid-refractory graft-versus-host disease. Recipient PBMCs from before transplant existed for five or six GVHD patients.

Regarding the study as a whole: TCR repertoires tracked anatomic similarity, regardless of disease or transplant status.

Notes on this clone: Its specificity is unknown.

The V gene lost 0 bases and the J gene lost 11 bases, with 13 bases spanning the gap. The CDR3 spans 13 residues. Germline V gives CDR1 MRHNA, CDR2 SNTAGT. Here immunoSEQ multiplex PCR was the method, and the copy in TCRdb shows in-frame clones only, minus some. The sample has about 5,400 clones, about three quarters seen once. The genes are TRBV6-4 and TRBJ1-1; D call uncertain. The material sequenced was blood, taken before transplantation. This TCR was recovered from a man aged 40-75 years who later had graft-versus-host disease after an allogeneic stem cell transplant. This CDR3 reads CASSDSVGQPAFF. CDR3 nucleotides: TGTGCCAGCAGTGACTCGGTTGGGCAGCCGGCTTTCTTT.